Presented here are 26 T cell receptor beta chains from one specimen sequenced in a study of long-term antiretroviral therapy in people with HIV. The libraries were made with immunoSEQ v3.0 at survey level. Repertoires were generated with immunoSEQ multiplex PCR, while TCRdb's copy carries only in-frame clones and drops some. Among about 9,000 clones listed, roughly 84% were seen once. Sequenced material: unsorted PBMCs, taken 0.3 years before starting antiretroviral therapy. The receptors derive from a young man with HIV.

The V call is TRBV6-4, the J call TRBJ1-1, with D unresolved. The CDR3 runs 15 residues. Germline loops: CDR1 MRHNA, CDR2 SNTAGT. V lost 2 bases, J lost 2 bases, and 12 bases lay in between. The DNA for the CDR3 is TGTGCCAGCAGTGACACGAACTCAGTAAACACTGAAGCTTTCTTT. This gives the protein CASSDTNSVNTEAFF.

The rearrangement uses TRBV11-2 and TRBJ1-4, with D uncertain. The germline gives CDR1 SGHAT, CDR2 FQNNGV. The CDR3 has 12 amino acids. Trimming stripped 7 bases from V and 5 bases from J, with 8 bases between. CDR3 coding DNA: TGTGCCAGCACCCGAAGCAATGAAAAACTGTTTTTT. Translating gives CASTRSNEKLFF.

The chain links TRBV28 to TRBJ2-2; TRBD2 might be the D (7 bases). CDR1 MDHEN and CDR2 SYDVKM come from the germline V gene. The V gene lost 3 bases and the J gene lost 2 bases, with 10 bases spanning the gap. This CDR3 region has 15 residues. The CDR3 nucleotides are TGTGCCAGCAGTTTCAGGGGACTAAACACCGGGGAGCTGTTTTTT. Translating gives CASSFRGLNTGELFF. Full variable domain (outside the CDR3, taken from reference TRBV28 and TRBJ2-2): DVKVTQSSRYLVKRTGEKVFLECVQDMDHENMFWYRQDPGLGLRLIYFSYDVKMKEKGDIPEGYSVSREKKERFSLILESASTNQTSMYLCASSFRGLNTGELFFGEGSRLTVL.

The count of this clone is one. The CDR3 sequence: CASSLAGSAPYEQYF. CDR3 in DNA: TGTGCCAGCAGCTTAGCGGGATCGGCCCCCTACGAGCAGTACTTC. The chain uses TRBV7-8 and TRBJ2-7; no definite D call. The CDR3 contains 15 residues. Germline assignment: CDR1 SGHVS and CDR2 FQNEAQ. V lost 0 bases and J 2 bases, leaving 11 bases between the germline ends.

The J gene is TRBJ1-3, the V gene TRBV30; D is uncertain. Germline V lookup: CDR1 GTSNPN, CDR2 SVGIG (reference sequence). Trimming left V 4 bases short and J 3 bases short, with 7 bases between. The CDR3 sequence is 12 residues long. CDR3 protein: CAWTGGGNTIYF. The DNA for the CDR3 is TGTGCCTGGACTGGCGGTGGAAACACCATATATTTT.

The V gene is TRBV14, the J gene TRBJ2-7; D uncertain. Looked up from germline, CDR1 is SGHDN and CDR2 is FVKESK. V gave up 1 base and J gave up 3 bases, with 7 bases separating them. CDR3 size: 13 residues. The CDR3 region has the DNA TGTGCCAGCAGCCAAGCCCGGAACTACGAGCAGTACTTC. Translated, it gives CASSQARNYEQYF.

The genes are TRBV2 and TRBJ2-7, with TRBD1 identical over 8 bases. Germline lookup yields CDR1 SNHLY and CDR2 FYNNEI. The CDR3 length is 14 residues. Germline trimming cut 7 bases from V and 3 bases from J; bases unmatched to any gene: 8. CDR3 region: CASIIRTGSYEQYF. The CDR3 nucleotides are TGTGCCAGCATTATCAGGACAGGGAGCTACGAGCAGTACTTC.

J is TRBJ1-4 and V is TRBV5-8; weak D call: TRBD1 (6 bases). V shed 4 bases and J shed 0 bases, with 10 bases lying between them. Germline V gene lookup returns CDR1 SGHTS and CDR2 YDEGEE. This CDR3 has 15 amino acids. CDR3 region: CASSPGHTTNEKLFF. DNA for the CDR3: TGTGCCAGCAGCCCGGGACACACAACTAATGAAAAACTGTTTTTT.

The chain's CDR3 is CASSQSVGTSTNTGELFF. The CDR3 nucleotides are TGTGCCAGCAGCCAGAGCGTGGGGACTTCAACGAACACCGGGGAGCTGTTTTTT. The chain recombines TRBV28 with TRBJ2-2; tentatively, D is TRBD2 (6 bases). Trimming left V 6 bases short and J 0 bases short, with 20 bases between. The CDR3 is made up of 18 amino acids. CDR1 MDHEN and CDR2 SYDVKM come from the germline V gene.

V usage is TRBV2 and J usage is TRBJ2-7; D is unresolved. With 1 base removed from V and 2 bases from J, the gap between germline ends came to 9 bases. Germline CDR1 SNHLY, CDR2 FYNNEI. This CDR3 has 14 residues. CDR3 region: CASSEETKAYEQYF. The CDR3 DNA sequence: TGTGCCAGCAGTGAAGAAACAAAAGCCTACGAGCAGTACTTC.

V and J are TRBV2 and TRBJ1-1; possibly TRBD1 for D (6 bases). Trimming pared 2 bases from V and 8 bases from J, leaving 9 bases between. This CDR3 comprises 12 residues. Germline CDR1 reads SNHLY; CDR2 reads FYNNEI. This CDR3 reads CASSEPGEEAFF. CDR3 bases: TGTGCCAGCAGTGAACCAGGGGAAGAAGCTTTCTTT.

This clone was found a few times. The chain joins TRBV27 to TRBJ1-2; D is ambiguous. The ends were cut back, 3 bases at V and 1 base at J, with 15 bases in the middle. The length of the CDR3 is 16 residues. Germline-derived CDR1 and CDR2 are MNHEY and SMNVEV (reference sequence). The CDR3 here is CASSLSAGWDNYGYTF. The CDR3 DNA sequence: TGTGCCAGCAGTTTGTCAGCGGGGTGGGATAACTATGGCTACACCTTC.

This clone was detected only a few times. This sequence joins TRBV7-9 and TRBJ2-7, with no clear D. This CDR3 is built from 13 residues. The V end was cut by 4 bases, the J end by 4 bases, with 11 bases between. CDR1 is SEHNR, CDR2 FQNEAQ, per germline (reference sequence). In DNA form, the CDR3 reads TGTGCCAGCAGCTCTTTATCCGGTTACGAGCAGTACTTC. Translation: CASSSLSGYEQYF.

The V gene is TRBV30, the J gene TRBJ1-6; a weak D match, TRBD1 (6 bases). The germline gives CDR1 GTSNPN, CDR2 SVGIG (reference sequence). V shed 3 bases and J shed 9 bases, with 15 bases lying between them. CDR3 length: 14 residues. The CDR3 nucleotides read TGTGCCTGGAGGGGGGCAGGGATGTCTTCACCCCTCCACTTT. It yields the protein CAWRGAGMSSPLHF.

J is TRBJ2-7 and V is TRBV4-2, with 8 bases matching TRBD1. V trimming: 0 bases; J trimming: 0 bases; junction bases outside the gene matches: 7. CDR3 length: 17 residues. Per the germline V gene, CDR1 is LGHNA and CDR2 is YNFKEQ. In nucleotides, the CDR3 is TGTGCCAGCAGCCAAGAGTTGGGACAGGCTAGCTCCTACGAGCAGTACTTC. Amino acids: CASSQELGQASSYEQYF.

The chain has TRBV4-3 and TRBJ1-3, with unresolved D. The CDR3 totals 17 residues. V shed 0 bases and J shed 0 bases, with 12 bases lying between them. Per the germline V gene, CDR1 is LGHNA and CDR2 is YSLEER. Written as DNA, the CDR3 is TGCGCCAGCAGCCAAGATCAATCCTCTCCCTCTGGAAACACCATATATTTT. Its translation is CASSQDQSSPSGNTIYF.

The V and J genes are TRBV5-1 and TRBJ1-1; unclear D gene. Germline loops: CDR1 SGHRS, CDR2 YFSETQ. Trimming stripped 0 bases from V and 3 bases from J, with 3 bases between. The CDR3 extends over 12 amino acids. CDR3 DNA: TGCGCCAGCAGCTTGGGGGACACTGAAGCTTTCTTT. The encoded protein is CASSLGDTEAFF. Full variable domain (rest looked up from reference TRBV5-1 and TRBJ1-1): KAGVTQTPRYLIKTRGQQVTLSCSPISGHRSVSWYQQTPGQGLQFLFEYFSETQRNKGNFPGRFSGRQFSNSRSEMNVSTLELGDSALYLCASSLGDTEAFFGQGTRLTVV.

This chain uses TRBV9 with TRBJ1-1, with D tentatively TRBD1 (6 bases). This CDR3 region has 16 residues. CDR1 and CDR2 (germline): SGDLS, YYNGEE. V lost 2 bases and J lost 5, with 19 bases in between. The CDR3 region has the DNA TGTGCCAGCAGCGTCCCCTCGGGGGGCGTGGAGACTGAAGCTTTCTTT. It encodes CASSVPSGGVETEAFF.

This chain connects TRBV30 to TRBJ1-1; tentatively, D is TRBD1 (5 bases). From germline, CDR1 is GTSNPN and CDR2 SVGIG (reference sequence). This CDR3 has 14 residues. Between the trimmed V and J ends, which lost 6 bases and 5 bases, there was a span of 19 bases. Here the CDR3 reads CACRSRETGTEAFF. CDR3 nucleotide sequence: TGTGCCTGCCGATCCAGGGAGACGGGGACTGAAGCTTTCTTT.

V is TRBV11-2 and J is TRBJ2-3; no reliable D call. The CDR3 sequence is 12 residues long. The germline gives CDR1 SGHAT, CDR2 FQNNGV. Trimming took off 8 bases at V and 5 bases at J, with 11 bases between the two ends. The CDR3 loop is CASDLAGDTQYF. The CDR3 coding sequence is TGTGCCAGCGATTTAGCCGGAGATACGCAGTATTTT.

This clone was seen a single time. The V call is TRBV19, the J call TRBJ1-5; D not certain. Per the germline V gene, CDR1 is LNHDA and CDR2 is SQIVND (reference sequence). There are 16 residues in the CDR3. The germline V and J ends were trimmed by 5 bases and 4 bases, with 18 bases remaining between them. CDR3 residues: CASSLSHFASNQPQHF. CDR3 sequence (DNA): TGTGCCAGTAGTCTCTCCCACTTTGCCTCAAATCAGCCCCAGCATTTT. The full variable domain, completed using reference TRBV19 and TRBJ1-5, is DGGITQSPKYLFRKEGQNVTLSCEQNLNHDAMYWYRQDPGQGLRLIYYSQIVNDFQKGDIAEGYSVSREKKESFPLTVTSAQKNPTAFYLCASSLSHFASNQPQHFGDGTRLSIL.

The chain has TRBV2 and TRBJ2-1, with 11 bases that match TRBD2. In germline, CDR1 is SNHLY, CDR2 FYNNEI. V gave up 8 bases and J gave up 5 bases; unmatched junction bases: 5. This CDR3 spans 14 amino acids. The CDR3 protein is CASAGGLADNEQFF. CDR3 coding DNA: TGTGCCAGCGCTGGGGGACTAGCGGACAATGAGCAGTTCTTC.

The chain joins TRBV4-3 to TRBJ2-3; 13 bases line up with TRBD2. V shed 0 bases and J 5 bases; nucleotides not matched to a gene: 8. CDR1 is LGHNA, CDR2 YSLEER, per germline. CDR3 length: 18 residues. The CDR3 DNA is TGCGCCAGCAGCCAAGAGCACGGGACTAGCGGGGACGTAGATACGCAGTATTTT. Translated, it gives CASSQEHGTSGDVDTQYF.

V is TRBV11-2 and J is TRBJ1-1, with a possible D match to TRBD1 (6 bases). This CDR3 contains 13 residues. The V end lost 5 bases, the J end lost 6 bases, and 13 bases lay between the germline ends. The germline V gene has CDR1 SGHAT and CDR2 FQNNGV. CDR3 residues: CASSQGGGPEAFF. CDR3 sequence (DNA): TGTGCCAGCAGCCAAGGGGGGGGGCCTGAAGCTTTCTTT.

This chain joins TRBV7-6 and TRBJ2-1; TRBD1 matches at 7 bases. Looked up from germline, CDR1 is SGHVS and CDR2 is FNYEAQ. The ends lost 5 bases at V and 4 bases at J; junction bases unmatched: 5. CDR3 length: 14 residues. CDR3 loop: CASSHGQVYNEQFF. In nucleotides, the CDR3 is TGTGCCAGCAGCCATGGACAGGTATACAATGAGCAGTTCTTC.

This clone was seen more than once but under ten times. The rearrangement uses TRBV7-2 and TRBJ1-6, with 9 bases that match TRBD1. Per germline, CDR1 SGHTA and CDR2 FQGNSA. The CDR3 runs to 15 residues. Trimming at V came to 5 bases and at J to 10 bases, leaving 9 bases not matched to a gene. CDR3 DNA sequence: TGTGCCAGCAGCCCCCACGGGACAGGGAAATCACCCCTCCACTTT. It is translated as CASSPHGTGKSPLHF.